The 29 T cell receptor beta chains in this list originate from one sample, sequenced in a study of control samples from healthy donors and cancer patients. Sequenced by immunoSEQ multiplex PCR; TCRdb stores in-frame clones only, minus some. The sample yields about 65,000 clones, over 75% seen once. Sequencing was performed on PBMCs. These receptors were collected from a woman between 45 and 65 years old with colorectal cancer.

In DNA, the CDR3 is TGCAGCGTGGGACAGGGGAGCGGCTACACCTTC. As protein: CSVGQGSGYTF. This chain connects TRBV29-1 to TRBJ1-2; 10 nucleotides agree with TRBD1. This CDR3 is 11 amino acids long. CDR1 is SQVTM, CDR2 ANQGSEA, per germline. Trimming removed 6 bases from V and 8 bases from J; junction bases left unmatched: 3. Full variable domain (missing parts from reference TRBV29-1 and TRBJ1-2): SAVISQKPSRDICQRGTSLTIQCQVDSQVTMMFWYRQQPGQSLTLIATANQGSEATYESGFVIDKFPISRPNLTFSTLTVSNMSPEDSSIYLCSVGQGSGYTFGSGTRLTVV.

The rearrangement uses TRBV5-1 and TRBJ2-4, with D perhaps TRBD1 (6 bases). This CDR3 contains 14 residues. CDR1 is SGHRS, CDR2 YFSETQ, per germline. V was shortened by 2 bases and J by 2 bases, with 8 bases between the two germline ends. The CDR3 coding sequence is TGCGCCAGCAGCTTTGACAGGACCAAAAACATTCAGTACTTC. This sequence encodes CASSFDRTKNIQYF.

The chain links TRBV30 to TRBJ1-4; D is uncertain. CDR3 length equals 13 residues. Germline CDR1 reads GTSNPN; CDR2 reads SVGIG (reference sequence). Trimming stripped 5 bases from V and 8 bases from J, with 15 bases between. This CDR3 is CAWLGRTTEKLFF. As DNA, the CDR3 is TGTGCCTGGCTAGGGCGAACAACGGAAAAACTGTTTTTT.

This rearrangement joins TRBV4-1 to TRBJ1-5, with 9 bases fitting TRBD1. The CDR3 is 14 residues long. The trim removed 4 bases at V and 8 bases at J, leaving 6 bases unmatched. The germline gives CDR1 MGHRA, CDR2 YSYEKL. The CDR3 reads CASSRGQGEEPQHF. The DNA for the CDR3 is TGCGCCAGCAGCCGGGGACAGGGCGAGGAGCCCCAGCATTTT.

The chain carries TRBV6-6 and TRBJ1-5; D is undetermined. The CDR3 is 13 residues long. The germline V gene has CDR1 MNHNY and CDR2 SVGAGI (reference sequence). V shed 5 bases and J shed 6 bases, with 11 bases lying between them. The CDR3 DNA sequence: TGTGCCAGCAGTCCCAATAAGGGTCAGCCCCAGCATTTT. It yields the protein CASSPNKGQPQHF.

This rearrangement joins TRBV7-9 to TRBJ1-2; a weak D match, TRBD1 (6 bases). V was shortened by 1 base and J by 1 base, with 7 bases between the two germline ends. Germline CDR1 and CDR2: SEHNR and FQNEAQ (reference sequence). This CDR3 is built from 14 residues. This chain's CDR3 is CASSLGTDNYGYTF. DNA of the CDR3: TGTGCCAGCAGCTTAGGGACAGATAACTATGGCTACACCTTC.

CDR3: CASTRESGNTIYF. For the CDR3, the DNA is TGTGCCAGCACCAGGGAATCTGGAAACACCATATATTTT. This chain links TRBV18 with TRBJ1-3; a weak D match, TRBD1 (5 bases). The V gene lost 8 bases and the J gene lost 1 base, with 9 bases spanning the gap. The V gene's germline CDR1 is KGHSH and CDR2 LQKENI. The CDR3 runs 13 residues.

The CDR3 reads CASSPWDSSEAFF. CDR3 nucleotide sequence: TGTGCCAGCTCACCATGGGACAGCAGTGAAGCTTTCTTT. The J gene is TRBJ1-1, the V gene TRBV18; 7 positions agree with TRBD1. The CDR3 extends over 13 amino acids. The V gene's germline CDR1 is KGHSH and CDR2 LQKENI. Losses at the gene ends were 2 bases for V and 7 bases for J; bases not matched to a gene: 4.

This clone was seen a few times. This chain links TRBV30 with TRBJ2-7; perhaps TRBD1 as D (5 bases). Trimming cost V 3 bases and J 0 bases, with 9 bases left between them. Per germline, CDR1 GTSNPN and CDR2 SVGIG (reference sequence). CDR3 length equals 13 residues. CDR3 in amino acids: CAWRGRDSYEQYF. CDR3 DNA sequence: TGTGCCTGGAGAGGCAGGGACTCCTACGAGCAGTACTTC.

This clone was seen more than once but under ten times. The rearrangement joins TRBV4-1 to TRBJ2-7, with a possible D match to TRBD1 (6 bases). The CDR3 runs 16 residues. V lost 4 bases, J lost 6 bases, and 22 bases lay in between. Per the germline V gene, CDR1 is MGHRA and CDR2 is YSYEKL. This CDR3 reads CASSPLGPTKGVEQYF. The CDR3, as DNA: TGCGCCAGCAGCCCCCTCGGGCCTACGAAGGGGGTCGAGCAGTACTTC.

The chain employs TRBV3-1 (or the pseudogene TRBV3-2) and TRBJ2-5; no reliable D call. The CDR3 extends over 12 amino acids. Germline values: CDR1 LGHDT, CDR2 YNNKEL (reference sequence). Trimming left V 3 bases short and J 1 base short, with 3 bases between. The CDR3 sequence is CASSHPQETQYF. The CDR3 DNA sequence: TGTGCCAGCAGCCATCCCCAAGAGACCCAGTACTTC.

The V and J genes are TRBV19 and TRBJ2-5, with 12 bases matching TRBD2. Germline V gene lookup returns CDR1 LNHDA and CDR2 SQIVND (reference sequence). With 2 bases clipped from V and 1 base from J, the junction kept 2 bases outside the gene matches. The CDR3 is 16 residues long. CDR3 sequence reads: CASSIRTSGIQETQYF. In DNA form, the CDR3 reads TGTGCCAGTAGTATAAGGACTAGCGGGATCCAAGAGACCCAGTACTTC.

This chain links TRBV21-1 with TRBJ2-2. TRBV21-1 counts as a pseudogene. The CDR3 sequence is 17 residues long. This CDR3 is CASSKPITGSYTGELFF. In nucleotides, the CDR3 is TGTGCCAGCAGCAAACCCATCACTGGCTCCTACACCGGGGAGCTGTTTTTT.

V usage is TRBV12-3 or TRBV12-4 and J usage is TRBJ2-3; D remains ambiguous. V was clipped by 5 bases and J by 5 bases, with 11 bases between them. The CDR3 covers 13 residues. The CDR3 protein is CASSPNRLDTQYF. The CDR3 DNA reads as TGTGCCAGCAGTCCCAACCGACTAGATACGCAGTATTTT.

V is TRBV29-1 and J is TRBJ2-3; tentative D call: TRBD1 (5 bases). The CDR3 sequence is 14 residues long. Looked up from germline, CDR1 is SQVTM and CDR2 is ANQGSEA. Trimming stripped 7 bases from V and 2 bases from J, with 16 bases between. The CDR3 DNA follows: TGCAGCGCCCTTCGGCAGGGTGACACAGATACGCAGTATTTT. Translated, it gives CSALRQGDTDTQYF.

This clone was observed a few times. The chain has TRBV24-1 and TRBJ1-1; D may be TRBD1 (5 bases). Germline loops: CDR1 KGHDR, CDR2 SFDVKD. V lost 9 bases, J lost 7 bases, and 14 bases lay in between. The CDR3 covers 12 residues. CDR3 sequence (DNA): TGTGCCACCGTCTCAGGGCTAGGTGAAGCTTTCTTT. Its protein product is CATVSGLGEAFF.

The CDR3 DNA sequence: TGTGCCAGCAGCCCCGGGACTAGCGGGAAGACCGGGGAGCTGTTTTTT. Translation gives CASSPGTSGKTGELFF. The J gene is TRBJ2-2, the V gene TRBV9, with 13 bases fitting TRBD2. Germline V gene sequence: CDR1 SGDLS, CDR2 YYNGEE. This CDR3 comprises 16 residues. Trimming at V came to 4 bases and at J to 5 bases, leaving 5 bases not matched to a gene.

The rearrangement uses TRBV7-8 and TRBJ2-3, with a possible D match to TRBD2 (5 bases). This CDR3 has 16 amino acids. The V gene's germline CDR1 is SGHVS and CDR2 FQNEAQ. Trimming stripped 4 bases from V and 4 bases from J, with 18 bases between. CDR3 nucleotide sequence: TGTGCCAGCAGCTCCAGCGGTAGGGTCAGCTCAGATACGCAGTATTTT. This sequence encodes CASSSSGRVSSDTQYF.

The gene calls are TRBV10-3 and TRBJ2-2, with unresolved D. The CDR3 is 15 amino acids. The ends were cut back, 4 bases at V and 0 bases at J, with 9 bases in the middle. Germline values: CDR1 ENHRY, CDR2 SYGVKD. The CDR3 DNA follows: TGTGCCATCAGTGGGGCGCCAACGAACACCGGGGAGCTGTTTTTT. The encoded protein is CAISGAPTNTGELFF.

For the CDR3, the DNA is TGTGCCTGGAGTGAGGGCGCCGACCGCCGGGGGCAGTACTTC. This translates into CAWSEGADRRGQYF. The V call is TRBV30, the J call TRBJ2-7; D perhaps matches TRBD2 (5 bases). This CDR3 is built from 14 residues. Trimming took 1 base from V and 9 from J, leaving 19 bases between them. Germline lookup yields CDR1 GTSNPN and CDR2 SVGIG (reference sequence).

The CDR3, as DNA: TGTGCCATCAGTGAGTCAGGCGGGGGCCGGAACACCGGGGAGCTGTTTTTT. It is translated as CAISESGGGRNTGELFF. V is TRBV10-3 and J is TRBJ2-2; D is possibly TRBD2 (7 bases). Trimming stripped 0 bases from V and 1 base from J, with 12 bases between. CDR1 is ENHRY, CDR2 SYGVKD, per germline. This CDR3 region has 17 residues.

CDR3 sequence: CATSLGGNQPQHF. As DNA, the CDR3 is TGTGCCACCAGTCTGGGGGGCAATCAGCCCCAGCATTTT. The rearrangement uses TRBV15 and TRBJ1-5; a weak D match, TRBD1 (5 bases). The CDR3 is 13 amino acids. Germline-derived CDR1 and CDR2 are LNHNV and YYDKDF (reference sequence). The V gene lost 6 bases and the J gene lost 2 bases, with 8 bases spanning the gap.

The CDR3 DNA reads TGTGCCAGCAGTTTGGGACAGGGGGCATTGAACACTGAAGCTTTCTTT. Protein sequence: CASSLGQGALNTEAFF. The chain employs TRBV28 and TRBJ1-1; 12 bases fit TRBD1. J gave up 0 bases and V 3 bases, and 2 bases lay outside the gene matches. This CDR3 has 16 amino acids. In germline, CDR1 is MDHEN, CDR2 SYDVKM.

This clone was seen more than once but under ten times. The chain couples TRBV19 to TRBJ1-1; D ambiguous. Germline CDR1 LNHDA, CDR2 SQIVND (reference sequence). The CDR3 loop spans 11 amino acids. V lost 7 bases and J lost 2, with 5 bases in between. The CDR3 is CASTENTEAFF. CDR3 DNA sequence: TGTGCCAGTACCGAAAACACTGAAGCTTTCTTT.

This chain's CDR3 is CASSLARRETQYF. CDR3 sequence (DNA): TGTGCCAGCAGCTTAGCTAGGCGGGAGACCCAGTACTTC. This rearrangement joins TRBV11-2 to TRBJ2-5; the D is unclear. Germline V gene data show CDR1 as SGHAT and CDR2 as FQNNGV. The CDR3 is made up of 13 amino acids. Trimming cost V 1 base and J 5 bases, with 8 bases left between them.

This CDR3 is CASSRDRVGSEAFF. CDR3 sequence (DNA): TGTGCCAGCAGCCGGGACAGGGTCGGGTCTGAAGCTTTCTTT. The rearrangement uses TRBV5-4 and TRBJ1-1; 9 bases line up with TRBD1. Germline V gives CDR1 SGHNT, CDR2 YYREEE (reference sequence). The J segment lost 6 bases and the V segment lost 4 bases, leaving 7 bases of the junction unmatched. The length of the CDR3 is 14 residues. Full variable domain (remainder filled in from reference TRBV5-4 and TRBJ1-1): ETGVTQSPTHLIKTRGQQVTLRCSSQSGHNTVSWYQQALGQGPQFIFQYYREEENGRGNFPPRFSGLQFPNYSSELNVNALELDDSALYLCASSRDRVGSEAFFGQGTRLTVV.

V gene TRBV7-9 combines with J gene TRBJ1-6; D gene unclear. The V gene's germline CDR1 is SEHNR and CDR2 FQNEAQ (reference sequence). The CDR3 runs 13 residues. Trimming removed 5 bases from V and 15 bases from J, with 17 bases in between. CDR3 DNA sequence: TGTGCCAGCAGCCGACCGGGCCGCGAGGACCTCCACTTT. Translated, it gives CASSRPGREDLHF. Filled out from reference TRBV7-9 and TRBJ1-6, the complete variable domain reads DTGVSQNPRHKITKRGQNVTFRCDPISEHNRLYWYRQTLGQGPEFLTYFQNEAQLEKSRLLSDRFSAERPKGSFSTLEIQRTEQGDSAMYLCASSRPGREDLHFGNGTRLTVT.

The chain links TRBV28 to TRBJ1-4, with unresolved D. V was shortened by 7 bases and J by 4 bases, with 7 bases between the two germline ends. Looked up from germline, CDR1 is MDHEN and CDR2 is SYDVKM. This CDR3 is built from 12 residues. The CDR3 region is CASNSNNEKLFF. CDR3 nucleotide sequence: TGTGCCAGCAATTCGAATAATGAAAAACTGTTTTTT.

Only one count was recorded for this clone. V gene TRBV19 combines with J gene TRBJ1-1; 7 bases match TRBD1. Germline CDR1 is LNHDA and CDR2 is SQIVND (reference sequence). The ends lost 5 bases at V and 2 bases at J; junction bases unmatched: 8. CDR3 length: 15 amino acids. This CDR3 reads CASSPTHRGNTEAFF. CDR3 nucleotide sequence: TGTGCCAGTAGTCCGACCCACAGGGGTAACACTGAAGCTTTCTTT.